The clone carrying this T cell receptor (beta chain) showed up just a few times. The V gene lost 5 bases and the J gene lost 3 bases, with 10 bases spanning the gap. Germline V gives CDR1 SEHNR, CDR2 FQNEAQ (reference sequence). CDR3 size: 13 residues. TCRdb's copy holds only in-frame clones and misses some; the assay was immunoSEQ multiplex PCR. The sample includes approximately 27,000 clones, about four fifths seen only once; the top ten take 0.25% to 0.35%. The data are from a study of STAT5B mutations in CD4+ large granular lymphocyte leukemia. Study summary: Healthy donors showed HLA-associated enrichment of the CDR3 'QG' motif.

This sequence was found in a human donor in good health. The chain combines TRBV7-9 with TRBJ1-1, with D perhaps TRBD1 (5 bases). Input material: CD4+ T cells from blood buffy coats. Written as DNA, the CDR3 is TGTGCCAGCAGCCCCAGGGTCTACACTGAAGCTTTCTTT. Its translation is CASSPRVYTEAFF.